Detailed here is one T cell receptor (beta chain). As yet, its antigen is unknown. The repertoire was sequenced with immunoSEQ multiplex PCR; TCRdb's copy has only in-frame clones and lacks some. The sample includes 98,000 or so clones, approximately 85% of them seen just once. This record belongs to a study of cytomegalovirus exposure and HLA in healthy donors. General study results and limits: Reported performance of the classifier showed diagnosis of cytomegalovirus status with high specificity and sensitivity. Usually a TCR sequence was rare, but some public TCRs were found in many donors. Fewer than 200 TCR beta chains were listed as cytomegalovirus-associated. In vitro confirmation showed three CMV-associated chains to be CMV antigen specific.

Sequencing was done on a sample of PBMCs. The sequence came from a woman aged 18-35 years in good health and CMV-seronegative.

The CDR3 loop is CASSLEGGLITEAFF. The CDR3 region has the DNA TGTGCCAGCAGCTTGGAAGGGGGCTTAATCACTGAAGCTTTCTTT. The chain is built from TRBV7-9 and TRBJ1-1, with TRBD1 identical over 7 bases. The junction had 8 bases not matched to a gene; V was cut back by 3 bases and J by 4 bases. This CDR3 has 15 residues. Per the germline V gene, CDR1 is SEHNR and CDR2 is FQNEAQ (reference sequence).